The 6 T cell receptor beta chains given below trace back to one sample, sequenced in a study of regulatory and conventional T cells in RAG deficiency. The sorted conventional CD4+ T cells were CD25-low and CD127-high, with genomic DNA sequenced. Clones were read by immunoSEQ multiplex PCR, and TCRdb kept only the in-frame ones, dropping some. The repertoire includes several thousand clones, around 94% of them detected once, and about 1.5% sits in the top ten. Input material: CD4+ effector T cells sorted from blood. The origin of the receptors is a human donor with RAG deficiency presenting as severe combined immunodeficiency.

The chain is built from TRBV2 and TRBJ2-2; D is uncertain. Between the trimmed V and J ends, which lost 3 bases and 1 base, there was a span of 6 bases. Looked up from germline, CDR1 is SNHLY and CDR2 is FYNNEI. This CDR3 is built from 14 residues. The CDR3, as DNA: TGTGCCAGCAGTGAGTTTGTGAACACCGGGGAGCTGTTTTTT. It specifies CASSEFVNTGELFF.

The V and J genes are TRBV2 and TRBJ1-1; D perhaps matches TRBD1 (5 bases). Deletions cut 5 bases from V and 2 bases from J, with 9 bases between. There are 13 residues in the CDR3. Germline values: CDR1 SNHLY, CDR2 FYNNEI. The CDR3 DNA reads as TGTGCCAGCAGTTCGGGGCCTAACACTGAAGCTTTCTTT. Residues: CASSSGPNTEAFF.

The V and J genes are TRBV19 and TRBJ1-5, with D tentatively TRBD1 (6 bases). Germline CDR1 reads LNHDA; CDR2 reads SQIVND (reference sequence). There are 15 residues in the CDR3. Between the trimmed V and J ends, which lost 3 bases and 5 bases, there was a span of 14 bases. The CDR3 sequence is CASSIPTGGHQPQHF. DNA for the CDR3: TGTGCCAGTAGTATTCCGACAGGCGGGCATCAGCCCCAGCATTTT.

This chain links TRBV5-1 with TRBJ2-7, with D possibly matching TRBD2 (6 bases). V was pared by 5 bases and J by 2 bases, with 17 bases between. Germline V gene data show CDR1 as SGHRS and CDR2 as YFSETQ. This CDR3 region has 15 residues. CDR3 nucleotide sequence: TGCGCCAGCAGTCGGGGAGGACGGGGGACCTACGAGCAGTACTTC. Its protein product is CASSRGGRGTYEQYF.

This chain links TRBV10-1 with TRBJ2-2; D remains ambiguous. V dropped 8 bases and J dropped 3 bases, with 4 bases sitting between them. The germline V gene has CDR1 WNHNN and CDR2 SYGVQD (reference sequence). The CDR3 runs 11 residues. CDR3 coding DNA: TGCGCCAGCGGACACACCGGGGAGCTGTTTTTT. Translated: CASGHTGELFF.

The chain recombines TRBV5-1 with TRBJ1-5, with 9 bases aligning to TRBD1. This CDR3 has 14 amino acids. Trimming took 3 bases from V and 4 from J; bases not matched to a gene: 2. CDR1 and CDR2 (germline): SGHRS, YFSETQ. Here the CDR3 reads CASSSGQGNQPQHF. DNA for the CDR3: TGCGCCAGCAGCTCAGGACAGGGGAATCAGCCCCAGCATTTT.